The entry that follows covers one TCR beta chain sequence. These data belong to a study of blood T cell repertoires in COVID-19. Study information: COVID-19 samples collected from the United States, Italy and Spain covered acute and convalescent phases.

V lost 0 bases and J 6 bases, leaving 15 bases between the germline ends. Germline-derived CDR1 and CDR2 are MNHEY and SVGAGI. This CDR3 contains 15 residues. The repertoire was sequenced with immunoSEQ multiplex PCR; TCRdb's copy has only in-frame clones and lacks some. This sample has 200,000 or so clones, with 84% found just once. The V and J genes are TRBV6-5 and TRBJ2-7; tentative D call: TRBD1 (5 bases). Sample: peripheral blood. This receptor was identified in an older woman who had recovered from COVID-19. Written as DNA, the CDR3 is TGTGCCAGCAGTTACTCAGGCAGGGAAGTACGCGAGCAGTACTTC. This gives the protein CASSYSGREVREQYF.